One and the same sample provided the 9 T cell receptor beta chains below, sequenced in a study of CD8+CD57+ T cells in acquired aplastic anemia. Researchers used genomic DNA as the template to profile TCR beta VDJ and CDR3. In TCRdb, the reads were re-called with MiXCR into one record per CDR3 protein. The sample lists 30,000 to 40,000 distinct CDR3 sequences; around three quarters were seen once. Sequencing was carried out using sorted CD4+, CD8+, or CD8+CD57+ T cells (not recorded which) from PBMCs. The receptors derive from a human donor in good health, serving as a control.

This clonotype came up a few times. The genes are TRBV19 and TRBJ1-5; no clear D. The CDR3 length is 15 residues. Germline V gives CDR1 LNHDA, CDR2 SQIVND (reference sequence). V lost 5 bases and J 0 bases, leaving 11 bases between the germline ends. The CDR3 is CASSELQDSNQPQHF. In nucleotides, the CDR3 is TGTGCCAGTAGTGAACTTCAGGATAGCAATCAGCCCCAGCATTTT.

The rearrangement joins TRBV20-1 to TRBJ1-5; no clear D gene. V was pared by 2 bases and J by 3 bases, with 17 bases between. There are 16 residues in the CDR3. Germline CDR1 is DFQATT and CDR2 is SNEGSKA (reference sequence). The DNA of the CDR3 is TGCAGTGCTAGACAGTCTTCGGCGGCAGACAATCAGCCCCAGCATTTT. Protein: CSARQSSAADNQPQHF.

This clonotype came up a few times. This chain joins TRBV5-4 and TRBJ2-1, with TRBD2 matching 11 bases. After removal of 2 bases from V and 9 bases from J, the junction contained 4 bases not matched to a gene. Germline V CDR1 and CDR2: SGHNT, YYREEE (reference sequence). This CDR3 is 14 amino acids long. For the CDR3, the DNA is TGTGCCAGCAGCTTTAGCGGGGGGGCCACTGAGCAGTTCTTC. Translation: CASSFSGGATEQFF.

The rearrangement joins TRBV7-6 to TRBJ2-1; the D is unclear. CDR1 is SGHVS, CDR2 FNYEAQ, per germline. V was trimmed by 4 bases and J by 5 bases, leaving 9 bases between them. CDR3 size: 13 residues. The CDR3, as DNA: TGTGCCAGCAGCTACAGTTCCCACAATGAGCAGTTCTTC. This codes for CASSYSSHNEQFF.

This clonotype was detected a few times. The CDR3 spells CASSFEGTLHNEQFF. In nucleotides, the CDR3 is TGTGCCAGTAGTTTCGAGGGTACGCTACACAATGAGCAGTTCTTC. The genes are TRBV19 and TRBJ2-1; possibly TRBD2 for D (5 bases). Trimming cost V 5 bases and J 5 bases, with 16 bases left between them. The CDR3 runs to 15 residues. Germline CDR1 LNHDA, CDR2 SQIVND (reference sequence).

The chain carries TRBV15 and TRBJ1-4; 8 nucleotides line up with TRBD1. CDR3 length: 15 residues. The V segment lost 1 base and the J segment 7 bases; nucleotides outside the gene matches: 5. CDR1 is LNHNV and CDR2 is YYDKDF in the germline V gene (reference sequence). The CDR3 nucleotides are TGTGCCACCAGCAGAGCGGACAGGGCTAGTGAAAAACTGTTTTTT. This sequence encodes CATSRADRASEKLFF.

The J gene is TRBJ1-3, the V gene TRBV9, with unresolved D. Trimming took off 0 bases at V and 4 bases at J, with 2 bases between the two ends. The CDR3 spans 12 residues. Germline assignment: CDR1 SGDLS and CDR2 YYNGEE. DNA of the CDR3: TGTGCCAGCAGCGTAGCAGGAAACACCATATATTTT. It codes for CASSVAGNTIYF.

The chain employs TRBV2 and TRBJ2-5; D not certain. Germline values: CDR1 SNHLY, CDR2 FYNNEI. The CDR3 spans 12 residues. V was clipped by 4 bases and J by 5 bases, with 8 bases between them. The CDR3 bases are TGTGCCAGCAGTGCTGGCCATGAGACCCAGTACTTC. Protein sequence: CASSAGHETQYF.

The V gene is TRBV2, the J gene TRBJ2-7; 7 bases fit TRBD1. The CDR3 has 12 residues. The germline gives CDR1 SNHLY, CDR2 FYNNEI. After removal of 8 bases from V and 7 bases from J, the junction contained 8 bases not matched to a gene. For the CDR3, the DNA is TGTGCCAGCGGGGACAGTCCTAGGGAGCAGTACGTC. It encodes CASGDSPREQYV.